The rows below give T cell receptor beta chains drawn from one sample of a study of blood T cells in healthy people across ages. TCRdb re-analysed the 5' RACE reads in MiXCR, keeping a single row per CDR3 protein. The data hold around 1,900,000 distinct CDR3 sequences, with roughly two fifths observed a single time. Sequencing was performed on blood. All receptors come from a human donor in good health. Both conserved end residues are part of each CDR3. Each record gives: J gene, V gene, CDR3 protein.

>TRBJ1-1|TRBV7-2
CASSARQGAEAFF
>TRBJ2-1|TRBV12-3/TRBV12-4
CAGSRTSPYNEQFF
>TRBJ2-3|TRBV27
CASSSASRAVLNTQYF
>-|TRBV20-1
CSAILPGRYEQYF
>TRBJ2-7|TRBV20-1
CSAQDRGYEQYF
>TRBJ1-2|TRBV29-1
CSVGGRQGNYGYTF
>TRBJ2-3|TRBV5-6
CASSLLGLAGGRNSDTQYF
>TRBJ2-1|TRBV24-1
CATSEPDRASSSYNEQFF
>TRBJ2-5|TRBV4-2
CASSQTGGPGTQYF
>TRBJ1-1|TRBV29-1
CSVYGQGRTFF
>TRBJ1-1|TRBV5-1
CASRGGENTEAFF
>TRBJ1-6|TRBV7-9
CASRDRDRLNSPLHF
>TRBJ1-2|TRBV12-3/TRBV12-4
CASTKEAPYGYTF
>TRBJ2-5|TRBV6-5
CASRPIIEGKEVWYF
>TRBJ2-1|TRBV24-1
CATSGRGGDNEQFF
>TRBJ2-4|TRBV28
CASRTYRETEHIQYF
>TRBJ2-7|TRBV5-4
CASSLIEASEQYF
>TRBJ2-3|TRBV3-1
CASSQEHKSTDTQYF
>TRBJ1-2|TRBV4-2
CASSQGTGGWGYTF
>TRBJ1-1|TRBV20-1
CSARAVISNTEAFF
>TRBJ1-2|TRBV6-5
CASSWDQGNGYTF
>TRBJ2-1|TRBV7-2
CASTPPGGFRNEQFF
>TRBJ2-1|TRBV6-2/TRBV6-3
CASRLAGGPLLNEQFF
>TRBJ1-5|TRBV20-1
CSARAEFSNQPQHF
>TRBJ2-2|TRBV10-3
CAIRQGGRVNTGEPFF
>TRBJ2-1|TRBV5-1
CASSRRGTSGSSYNEQFF
>TRBJ2-2|TRBV4-3
CASSQDFEGGSTGELFF
>TRBJ1-2|TRBV6-5
CAGSYSLGVGTESYTF
>TRBJ2-7|TRBV15
CATSRARGPTYEQYF
>TRBJ2-5|TRBV7-2
CASSLAATIQETQYF
>TRBJ2-3|TRBV29-1
CSVGGLAGFGDTQYF
>TRBJ2-1|TRBV29-1
CTIHWGMGNEQFF
>TRBJ1-2|TRBV27
CASSLFGTTGSGYGYTF
>TRBJ2-5|TRBV20-1
CSARDRRLPETQYF
>-|TRBV7-2
CAGSLTTNLGDSPYEQYF
>TRBJ2-5|TRBV5-1
CASSPGLAGGIETQYF
>TRBJ2-7|TRBV29-1
CSVPDPTEYEQYF
>TRBJ2-7|TRBV3-1
CASSQDMETYEQYF
>TRBJ2-6|TRBV12-3/TRBV12-4
CASSRPGTGANVLTF
>TRBJ1-1|TRBV6-5
CASRETGGHTEAFF
>TRBJ2-7|TRBV27
CANSLGSSYEQYF
>TRBJ2-7|TRBV29-1
CSVGGGQRDEQYF
>TRBJ2-5|TRBV20-1
CSAREFGGPGETQYF
>TRBJ2-1|TRBV7-6
CASSFNSGGAYNEQFF
>TRBJ1-3|TRBV29-1
CSVIPGTYYKTSGNTIYF
>TRBJ1-4|TRBV4-2
CASSQEGTQEKLFF
>TRBJ1-1|TRBV20-1
CSAPWLEENTNTEAFF
>TRBJ2-3|TRBV6-2/TRBV6-3
CASSYRGRGGTDTQYF
>TRBJ1-1|TRBV4-3
CASSQGFNTEAFF
>TRBJ2-1|TRBV12-3/TRBV12-4
CASSQASYEQFF
>TRBJ1-2|TRBV6-5
CASSYSISGSYGYTF
>TRBJ1-5|TRBV12-3/TRBV12-4
CASSLDRGGRPQHF
>TRBJ1-1|TRBV11-2
CASSLNGWGTEAFF
>TRBJ2-3|TRBV7-2
CARSLWTSGSTDTQYF
>TRBJ2-7|TRBV9
CASSDGGAGAYEQYF